This T cell receptor beta chain was sequenced in a study of CD8 T cells in ankylosing spondylitis. One entry per CDR3 protein results from TCRdb running MiXCR on the 5' RACE reads. The profile covers around 140,000 distinct CDR3 sequences, with roughly 10% appearing a single time and about 4% taken by the ten largest. Findings and caveats of the study: Certain motif variants had earlier been reported in reactive arthritis synovial fluid and blood.

Of note for this clonotype: Its antigen is undetermined.

CDR1 is SGHTA and CDR2 is FQGNSA in the germline V gene. CDR3 length: 14 amino acids. V lost 3 bases to trimming and J lost 3 bases; unmatched junction nucleotides: 4. The chain joins TRBV7-2 to TRBJ2-7; 8 bases map to TRBD1. The TCR sequence derives from a female donor with ankylosing spondylitis or in good health (not recorded which). Sequenced sample: blood, either unsorted or a sorted T cell fraction (not recorded which). The CDR3 reads CASSFARGLYEQYF. The CDR3 DNA is TGTGCCAGCAGCTTCGCCAGGGGGCTCTACGAGCAGTACTTC.